The next 25 T cell receptor beta chains were all read from a single sample in a study of breast tumors, draining lymph nodes, adjacent tissues. Each CDR3 protein gets one entry after TCRdb re-called the multiplex PCR reads with MiXCR. The repertoire has fewer than 200,000 distinct CDR3 sequences, about 34% of them found once; the top ten carry about 3.7%. The lymph nodes were axillary draining lymph nodes from breast cancer patients. The sequenced sample was axillary lymph node tissue. All receptors come from a female donor with breast cancer. Some clones in this sample may be carry-over from other donors' samples.

The chain couples TRBV2 to TRBJ2-7; TRBD1 matches at 10 bases. The V segment lost 7 bases and the J segment 12 bases; nucleotides outside the gene matches: 3. The CDR3 sequence is 10 residues long. Germline CDR1 SNHLY, CDR2 FYNNEI. CDR3 region: CASKGQGLYF. The CDR3 DNA reads TGTGCCAGCAAGGGACAGGGGTTGTACTTC.

A note on this clonotype: It is likely a read error, because the conserved phenylalanine at the end of the CDR3 is missing. The gene calls are TRBV5-1 and TRBJ2-3; D not resolved. The CDR3 length is 13 residues. Germline values: CDR1 SGHRS, CDR2 YFSETQ. The V gene lost 1 base and the J gene lost 4 bases, with 7 bases spanning the gap. CDR3 sequence: CASSLSSSDTQYL. DNA for the CDR3: TGCGCCAGCAGCTTGTCCTCATCAGATACGCAGTATTTG.

This clonotype has at least ten counts. This chain uses TRBV6-5 with TRBJ2-7, with D perhaps TRBD1 or TRBD2 (5 bases each). The CDR3 length is 13 residues. Looked up from germline, CDR1 is MNHEY and CDR2 is SVGAGI. Trimming removed 5 bases at V and 3 bases at J, with 11 bases between. The CDR3 sequence: CASSPRDGYEQYF. In DNA form, the CDR3 reads TGTGCCAGCAGTCCCCGGGACGGCTACGAGCAGTACTTC.

At least ten counts were recorded for this clonotype. The chain employs TRBV15 and TRBJ1-2, with 8 bases aligning to TRBD1. The CDR3 covers 17 residues. The germline V gene has CDR1 LNHNV and CDR2 YYDKDF (reference sequence). The V gene end was trimmed by 0 bases and the J gene end by 0 bases; junction bases not matched to a gene: 6. CDR3 region: CATSRDGQGAPNYGYTF. The CDR3 DNA sequence: TGTGCCACCAGCAGAGATGGACAGGGAGCCCCTAACTATGGCTACACCTTC.

Regarding this clonotype: This may stem from a read error, because a much larger clone lies one nucleotide away. The chain couples TRBV4-2 to TRBJ2-2, with a tentative D call TRBD1 (5 bases). Per the germline V gene, CDR1 is LGHNA and CDR2 is YNFKEQ. This CDR3 contains 13 residues. The ends were cut back, 4 bases at V and 9 bases at J, with 12 bases in the middle. CDR3 loop: CASSPKGPRELFF. CDR3 DNA sequence: TGTGCCAGCAGCCCGAAGGGGCCCAGGGAGCTGTTTTTT.

This clonotype was counted ten times or more. This sequence joins TRBV4-2 and TRBJ1-2; tentative D call: TRBD1 (5 bases). The length of the CDR3 is 13 residues. V lost 6 bases and J 3 bases, leaving 11 bases between the germline ends. The germline CDR1 and CDR2 sequences are LGHNA and YNFKEQ. The CDR3 sequence is CASRRLGDYGYTF. In DNA, the CDR3 is TGTGCCAGCAGAAGACTGGGGGACTATGGCTACACCTTC.

This clonotype was observed at least ten times. A much larger clone lies one base from this, so it may be a read error. This chain connects TRBV5-4 to TRBJ1-6, with D possibly being TRBD1 (5 bases). V dropped 1 base and J dropped 9 bases, with 8 bases sitting between them. The germline CDR1 and CDR2 sequences are SGHNT and YYREEE (reference sequence). This CDR3 has 13 residues. Here the CDR3 DNA reads TGTGCCAGCAGCTTGAATGGGGCTTCACCCCTCCACTTT. Translating it yields CASSLNGASPLHF.

Concerning this clonotype itself: This may be a read error: a much more frequent sequence differs by one nucleotide. In this CDR3 the conserved last residue, phenylalanine or tryptophan, is missing, so a read error is likely. The chain combines TRBV28 with TRBJ2-7; weak D call: TRBD2 (5 bases). The CDR3 covers 15 residues. Germline V gene data show CDR1 as MDHEN and CDR2 as SYDVKM. Trimming removed 6 bases from V and 4 bases from J, with 19 bases in between. CDR3 region: CASRRTVSGAYEQYL. The CDR3 region has the DNA TGTGCCAGCAGACGGACGGTGAGCGGTGCTTACGAGCAGTACCTC.

In this sample, this clonotype turned up many times. The V and J genes are TRBV20-1 and TRBJ2-3, with D perhaps matching TRBD2 (6 bases). The V gene lost 5 bases and the J gene lost 0 bases, with 15 bases spanning the gap. CDR3 length: 15 amino acids. CDR1 and CDR2 (germline): DFQATT, SNEGSKA (reference sequence). The DNA of the CDR3 is TGCAGTGCTTTTTGGCCGGCGGGGAGCACAGATACGCAGTATTTT. Translated, it gives CSAFWPAGSTDTQYF.

This clonotype was seen once. This may arise from a read error, as a much more abundant clone is one base away. The V gene is TRBV5-6, the J gene TRBJ2-1, with 10 positions matching TRBD2. This CDR3 is built from 17 residues. Germline CDR1 reads SGHDT; CDR2 reads YYEEEE. The CDR3: CASSLGGIAGGFYELFF. Here the CDR3 DNA reads TGTGCCAGCAGCTTGGGGGGGATAGCGGGAGGTTTTTATGAGCTGTTCTTC.

The chain employs TRBV5-1 and TRBJ2-3; perhaps TRBD2 as D (5 bases). This CDR3 has 15 amino acids. V was cut by 4 bases and J by 12 bases, with 24 bases left in between. Germline CDR1 and CDR2: SGHRS and YFSETQ. The CDR3 sequence: CASSPGLFIAGTQYF. CDR3 sequence (DNA): TGCGCCAGCAGCCCCGGACTTTTCATTGCAGGTACACAGTATTTT.

V and J are TRBV20-1 and TRBJ1-6; 8 nucleotides line up with TRBD1. V shed 0 bases, J shed 4 bases, and the junction held 5 bases outside the gene matches. CDR1 is DFQATT and CDR2 is SNEGSKA in the germline V gene (reference sequence). The CDR3 runs to 16 residues. The CDR3 region is CSARDADREYNSPLHF. DNA of the CDR3: TGCAGTGCTAGAGATGCGGACAGGGAATATAATTCACCCCTCCACTTT.

This clonotype was counted ten times or more. The CDR3 DNA reads TGTGCCACCACACCTCCGGGGGGCACCGGGGAGCTGTTTTTT. Its translation is CATTPPGGTGELFF. J is TRBJ2-2 and V is TRBV24-1; 7 positions match TRBD2. The J segment lost 4 bases and the V segment lost 8 bases, leaving 6 bases of the junction unmatched. The CDR3 length is 14 residues. Germline values: CDR1 KGHDR, CDR2 SFDVKD.

This clonotype was observed many times. J is TRBJ2-3 and V is TRBV30; no clear D. The length of the CDR3 is 13 residues. Germline V lookup: CDR1 GTSNPN, CDR2 SVGIG (reference sequence). Trimming removed 0 bases from V and 6 bases from J, with 10 bases in between. CDR3 amino acids: CAWSVRSGDTQYF. In DNA form, the CDR3 reads TGTGCCTGGAGTGTCCGCAGTGGGGATACGCAGTATTTT.

The CDR3 DNA is TGTGCCAGCAGACCGTGGACAGGGCAACCCAGCAATCAGCCCCAGCATTTT. It specifies CASRPWTGQPSNQPQHF. The chain combines TRBV27 with TRBJ1-5, with TRBD1 matching over 8 bases. The CDR3 has 17 residues. Germline V gene data show CDR1 as MNHEY and CDR2 as SMNVEV (reference sequence). With 6 bases clipped from V and 1 base from J, the junction kept 11 bases outside the gene matches.

Ten or more counts support this clonotype. This chain connects TRBV11-2 to TRBJ2-7; D is undetermined. Germline lookup yields CDR1 SGHAT and CDR2 FQNNGV. The V end was cut by 0 bases, the J end by 6 bases, with 12 bases between. The CDR3 loop spans 14 amino acids. CDR3: CASSLDLSYAEQYF. The CDR3 DNA reads TGTGCCAGCAGCTTAGACTTGTCGTACGCCGAGCAGTACTTC.

This clonotype was seen many times. The genes are TRBV30 and TRBJ2-3; D uncertain. Between the trimmed V and J ends, which lost 2 bases and 0 bases, there was a span of 12 bases. From germline, CDR1 is GTSNPN and CDR2 SVGIG (reference sequence). The CDR3 is made up of 15 amino acids. The CDR3 loop reads CAWSRQDSSTDTQYF. DNA of the CDR3: TGTGCCTGGAGTCGGCAGGATTCTAGCACAGATACGCAGTATTTT. The variable domain in full, completed from reference TRBV30 and TRBJ2-3, reads SQTIHQWPATLVQPVGSPLSLECTVEGTSNPNLYWYRQAAGRGLQLLFYSVGIGQISSEVPQNLSASRPQDRQFILSSKKLLLSDSGFYLCAWSRQDSSTDTQYFGPGTRLTVL.

The chain combines TRBV25-1 with TRBJ1-4; the D gene is possibly TRBD1 (5 bases). V was pared by 7 bases and J by 5 bases, with 14 bases between. This CDR3 has 14 residues. Germline V CDR1 and CDR2: MGHDK, SYGVNS. CDR3 sequence (DNA): TGTGCCAGCAAGGTTGGGGGTCGGAATGAAAAACTGTTTTTT. Amino acids: CASKVGGRNEKLFF. The whole variable domain, filled in from reference TRBV25-1 and TRBJ1-4, reads EADIYQTPRYLVIGTGKKITLECSQTMGHDKMYWYQQDPGMELHLIHYSYGVNSTEKGDLSSESTVSRIRTEHFPLTLESARPSHTSQYLCASKVGGRNEKLFFGSGTQLSVL.

At least ten counts were recorded for this clonotype. The J gene is TRBJ2-3, the V gene TRBV5-8; 8 bases agree with TRBD1. Germline V gene sequence: CDR1 SGHTS, CDR2 YDEGEE. The CDR3 covers 15 residues. The V gene end was trimmed by 4 bases and the J gene end by 1 base; junction bases not matched to a gene: 5. The CDR3 spells CASSGRTGRTDTQYF. DNA for the CDR3: TGTGCCAGCAGCGGACGGACAGGGCGCACAGATACGCAGTATTTT.

The V and J genes are TRBV19 and TRBJ1-1, with 8 bases identical to TRBD1. Per the germline V gene, CDR1 is LNHDA and CDR2 is SQIVND (reference sequence). This CDR3 has 15 residues. Trimming at V came to 3 bases and at J to 1 base, leaving 4 bases not matched to a gene. The DNA for the CDR3 is TGTGCCAGTAGTATCGCAACAGGGGGGAACACTGAAGCTTTCTTT. Protein: CASSIATGGNTEAFF.

Many counts were recorded for this clonotype. This chain uses TRBV5-1 with TRBJ2-1; D is tentatively TRBD1 or TRBD2 (6 bases each). Germline V gene sequence: CDR1 SGHRS, CDR2 YFSETQ. CDR3 length: 14 amino acids. V lost 0 bases and J lost 9, with 13 bases in between. CDR3 amino acids: CASSLVPGALEQFF. In DNA, the CDR3 is TGCGCCAGCAGCTTGGTACCGGGGGCCCTTGAGCAGTTCTTC.

This clonotype was seen at least ten times. The genes are TRBV4-1 and TRBJ1-6; D remains unclear. Germline CDR1 reads MGHRA; CDR2 reads YSYEKL. The length of the CDR3 is 12 residues. Trimming pared 0 bases from V and 9 bases from J, leaving 3 bases between. The CDR3 here is CASSQDFSPLHF. CDR3 nucleotide sequence: TGCGCCAGCAGCCAAGATTTTTCACCCCTCCACTTT.

A single count supports this clonotype. The J gene is TRBJ1-2, the V gene TRBV7-3; tentatively, D is TRBD1 (5 bases). Trimming cost V 5 bases and J 1 base, with 20 bases left between them. In germline, CDR1 is SGHTA, CDR2 FQGTGA. The CDR3 is made up of 17 amino acids. CDR3 protein: CASSPQGGTPLNYGYTF. The CDR3 nucleotides read TGTGCCAGCAGCCCCCAGGGTGGGACCCCCCTTAACTATGGCTACACCTTC.

This clonotype was observed many times. One end of the junction is discordant with germline, which a read error may explain. The chain couples TRBV6-6 to TRBJ2-7; no reliable D call. This CDR3 has 14 amino acids. The germline V gene encodes CDR1 MNHNY and CDR2 SVGAGI (reference sequence). CDR3 in DNA: TGTGCCAGCAGTCACTCGGCCGGAGTTTACGAGCAGTACTTC. Amino acids: CASSHSAGVYEQYF.

The rearrangement joins TRBV24-1 to TRBJ1-2; no clear D gene. Trimming stripped 3 bases from V and 6 bases from J, with 10 bases between. This CDR3 spans 13 amino acids. CDR1 and CDR2 from the germline V gene are KGHDR and SFDVKD. CDR3 residues: CATSDVPGDGYTF. Written as DNA, the CDR3 is TGTGCCACCAGTGATGTCCCCGGGGATGGCTACACCTTC.